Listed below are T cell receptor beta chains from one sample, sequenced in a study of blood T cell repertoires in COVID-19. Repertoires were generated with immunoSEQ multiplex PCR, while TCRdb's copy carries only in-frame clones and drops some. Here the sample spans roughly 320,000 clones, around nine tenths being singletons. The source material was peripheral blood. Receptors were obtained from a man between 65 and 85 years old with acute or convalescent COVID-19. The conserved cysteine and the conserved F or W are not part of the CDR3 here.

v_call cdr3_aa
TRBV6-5 ASSYSFRGRSEKLF
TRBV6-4 ASSDLVAWVLATTDTQY
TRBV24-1 ATSDGLATTDTQY
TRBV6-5 ASSYKGLWAF
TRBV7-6 ASSLGLAGVTEQF
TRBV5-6 ASSFWGTANEKLF
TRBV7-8 ASSPSSQGLGYT
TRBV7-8 ASSLMREQPQH
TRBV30 AWTFAGGGLYGYT
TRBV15 ATSRDSNGGVYEQY
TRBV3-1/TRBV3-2 ASSQVTSGEQY
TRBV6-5 ASSLQGGVTEAF
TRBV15 ATSRDRRGGYT
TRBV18 ASSPKAGDEKLF
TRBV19 ASSMAGTSGNTIY
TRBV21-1 ASSKKRTSGRVSYEQY
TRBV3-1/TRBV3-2 ASSQGEYGYT
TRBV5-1 ASSLVEGGDTQY
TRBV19 ASMSQGAGETQY
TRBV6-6 ASSHELAGVKETQY
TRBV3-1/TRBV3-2 ASSQVVGGLAGGRSYEQY
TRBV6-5 ASTGTPYQETQY
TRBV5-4 ASSRGQEAHYEQY
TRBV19 ASTPWGRAYNEQF
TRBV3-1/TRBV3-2 ASSQRLASDSGANVLT
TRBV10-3 AIRSGLANTDTQY
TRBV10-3 AISDPGLASGANVLT
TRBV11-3 ASSLFSGEGNEQF
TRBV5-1 ASSLDRGNEKLF
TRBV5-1 ASSLGQGGSYNSPLH
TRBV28 ASTAGGAGTPQH
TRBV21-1 ASSKRRQGMTYEQY
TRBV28 ASSLPGNYEQY
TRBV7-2 ASSAGTGPSMGPQH
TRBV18 ASSPGAQETQY
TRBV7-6 ASSLGSQRVHGYT
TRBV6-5 ASARGGGVETQY
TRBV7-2 ASSLGRGNDDTQY
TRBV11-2 ASSFSGANTGELF
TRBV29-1 SVESFPLRQEQF
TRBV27 ASSPGYRDRGTDTQY
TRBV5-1 ASSPTQETQY
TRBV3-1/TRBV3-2 ASSLAFRPDTQY
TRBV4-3 ASSQTPTGGSNSPLH
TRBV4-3 ASSQGQGGNQPQH
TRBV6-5 ASSQDRRNTDTQY
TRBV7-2 ASSSGQGAWNSPLH
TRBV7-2 ASSLATGNQY
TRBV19 ASSIGGQGGTDTQY
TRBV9 ASSTGQGRYNEQF
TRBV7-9 ASSNRGSIYNEQF
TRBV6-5 ASSYKQGLSQH
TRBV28 ASSLRRDWDEQY
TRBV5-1 ASSTPEATYEQY